A selection of T cell receptor beta chains follows, all from one sample in a study of cytotoxic CD8 clonotypes in ibrutinib-treated CLL. The table came from immunoSEQ multiplex PCR; TCRdb's copy has only in-frame clones and leaves some out. Here the sample spans just over 45,000 clones, 55% to 80% being singletons. The sample was PBMCs, taken after 12 months of ibrutinib treatment. These receptor sequences come from a human donor with chronic lymphocytic leukemia. Each CDR3 is given with its conserved first and last residue. The D gene is left open where the match is weak. Not every row has a clone size; where given, it reads once, few, many or a size class.

size: few
V: TRBV5-1
J: TRBJ1-3
D: NA
DNA: TGCGCCAGCAGCTTGGATGTCGGAGGAAACACCATATATTTT
CDR3: CASSLDVGGNTIYF

size: NA
V: TRBV4-2
J: TRBJ2-7
D: TRBD2
DNA: TGTGCCAGCAGCCAAGGTTCGGTAGCGGGGGACTCCTTGTACTACGAGCAGTACTTC
CDR3: CASSQGSVAGDSLYYEQYF

size: NA
V: TRBV7-9
J: TRBJ1-6
D: NA
DNA: TGTGCCAGCAGCTTGGGGGGCGCCGGCTCACCCCTCCACTTT
CDR3: CASSLGGAGSPLHF

size: NA
V: TRBV7-9
J: TRBJ2-6
D: NA
DNA: TGTGCCAGCAGCTTATATACTAGTCCGCCCTCTGGGGCCAACGTCCTGACTTTC
CDR3: CASSLYTSPPSGANVLTF

size: NA
V: TRBV7-6
J: TRBJ2-3
D: TRBD2
DNA: TGTGCCAGCAGCTTAGAAGCGGGGAACACAGATACGCAGTATTTT
CDR3: CASSLEAGNTDTQYF

size: NA
V: TRBV4-1
J: TRBJ2-7
D: TRBD1
DNA: TGCGCCAGCAGCCCGGCGGGGGGGACAGGGGGCACCTACGAGCAGTACTTC
CDR3: CASSPAGGTGGTYEQYF

size: NA
V: TRBV7-3
J: TRBJ1-1
D: TRBD1
DNA: TGTGCCAGCAGAGGGACAGGATTGAACACTGAAGCTTTCTTT
CDR3: CASRGTGLNTEAFF

size: NA
V: TRBV6-6
J: TRBJ1-4
D: NA
DNA: TGTGCCAGCAAACAGGAGTCCAGGTATAATGAAAAACTGTTTTTT
CDR3: CASKQESRYNEKLFF

size: NA
V: TRBV6-5
J: TRBJ1-1
D: TRBD1
DNA: TGTGCCAGCACCCAGCCTGGGACAGGTGAAGCTTTCTTT
CDR3: CASTQPGTGEAFF

size: once
V: TRBV11-2
J: TRBJ2-7
D: NA
DNA: TGTGCCAGCAGCTTAGGGAGGGGTGGGATCCTCTACGAGCAGTACTTC
CDR3: CASSLGRGGILYEQYF

size: NA
V: TRBV11-2
J: TRBJ1-5
D: NA
DNA: TGTGCCAGCAGCTTACAGGGTCTGAGCAATCAGCCCCAGCATTTT
CDR3: CASSLQGLSNQPQHF

size: NA
V: TRBV5-1
J: TRBJ2-5
D: NA
DNA: TGCGCCAGCAGCTTCGGCCAAGAGACCCAGTACTTC
CDR3: CASSFGQETQYF

size: once
V: TRBV18
J: TRBJ2-5
D: NA
DNA: TGTGCCAGCTCACCCTCGGGAGAGACCCAGTACTTC
CDR3: CASSPSGETQYF

size: NA
V: TRBV9
J: TRBJ1-3
D: NA
DNA: TGTGCCAGCAGCTCAGCGACAGCCTCTGGAAACACCATATATTTT
CDR3: CASSSATASGNTIYF

size: NA
V: TRBV7-9
J: TRBJ2-5
D: NA
DNA: TGTGCCAGCAGCCCCGATTGGGAGACCCAGTACTTC
CDR3: CASSPDWETQYF

size: NA
V: TRBV18
J: TRBJ2-5
D: NA
DNA: TGTGCCAGCTCCTTTGCGGGGGCGCCGTGGGAGACCCAGTACTTC
CDR3: CASSFAGAPWETQYF

size: few
V: TRBV18
J: TRBJ2-1
D: TRBD1
DNA: TGTGCCAGCCATTCGGGACAGGAAGGATACAATGAGCAGTTCTTC
CDR3: CASHSGQEGYNEQFF

size: NA
V: TRBV6-5
J: TRBJ2-7
D: NA
DNA: TGTGCCAGCAGCGCAGGGGACGGCTACGAGCAGTACTTC
CDR3: CASSAGDGYEQYF

size: NA
V: TRBV5-1
J: TRBJ2-1
D: NA
DNA: TGCGCCAGCAGCTCACAGGGAGGGTACAATGAGCAGTTCTTC
CDR3: CASSSQGGYNEQFF

size: NA
V: TRBV5-1
J: TRBJ1-2
D: NA
DNA: TGCGCCAGCAGCTTGGACAGGCGAGCCGGGAGGGCGGCTAACTATGGCTACACCTTC
CDR3: CASSLDRRAGRAANYGYTF

size: NA
V: TRBV19
J: TRBJ1-2
D: NA
DNA: TGTGCCAGTAGTATAGCCCCCCGGCGGCTAAACTATGGCTACACCTTC
CDR3: CASSIAPRRLNYGYTF

size: NA
V: TRBV5-1
J: TRBJ2-3
D: NA
DNA: TGCGCCAGCAGCTTGGCTGGGGGAAGCCAAGATACGCAGTATTTT
CDR3: CASSLAGGSQDTQYF

size: few
V: TRBV30
J: TRBJ1-2
D: TRBD1
DNA: TGTGCCTGGAGCACACAGGGGGCTGGAGGCTACACCTTC
CDR3: CAWSTQGAGGYTF

size: NA
V: TRBV11-2
J: TRBJ2-2
D: NA
DNA: TGTGCCAGCAGCCCGAGGGCGGCCGGGGAGCTGTTTTTT
CDR3: CASSPRAAGELFF

size: NA
V: TRBV13
J: TRBJ2-2
D: TRBD2
DNA: TGTGCCAGCAGCCCAGAGCGGGGGGACACCGGGGAGCTGTTTTTT
CDR3: CASSPERGDTGELFF

size: few
V: TRBV19
J: TRBJ1-1
D: NA
DNA: TGTGCCAGTAGTATAACGGGGGGCGGCACTGAAGCTTTCTTT
CDR3: CASSITGGGTEAFF

size: few
V: TRBV18
J: TRBJ1-2
D: TRBD1
DNA: TGTGCCAGCTCACCACCGAACTCACAGGGGGCCGGCTATGGCTACACCTTC
CDR3: CASSPPNSQGAGYGYTF

size: NA
V: TRBV5-4
J: TRBJ1-3
D: NA
DNA: TGTGCCAGCAGCTGGGACGGGGTCTCTGGAAACACCATATATTTT
CDR3: CASSWDGVSGNTIYF

size: NA
V: TRBV7-2
J: TRBJ2-7
D: TRBD1
DNA: TGTGCCAGCAGCCTAGGGACAGGGACGCCATACGGCGAGCAGTACTTC
CDR3: CASSLGTGTPYGEQYF

size: once
V: TRBV11-2
J: TRBJ1-1
D: NA
DNA: TGTGCCAGCAGCCTTGCCCCGGGGAACACTGAAGCTTTCTTT
CDR3: CASSLAPGNTEAFF

size: NA
V: TRBV29-1
J: TRBJ1-2
D: NA
DNA: TGCAGCGTTGAAGAAGGGATAGGCTATGGCTACACCTTC
CDR3: CSVEEGIGYGYTF

size: few
V: TRBV7-9
J: TRBJ1-2
D: NA
DNA: TGTGCCAGCAGCTTAGGTGGGGTAGGGGGGTTAACCGGCTACACCTTC
CDR3: CASSLGGVGGLTGYTF

size: NA
V: TRBV7-2
J: TRBJ2-5
D: NA
DNA: TGTGCCAGCAGCTTAGGAGGCGGACTTTTCCCCCAAGAGACCCAGTACTTC
CDR3: CASSLGGGLFPQETQYF

size: NA
V: TRBV27
J: TRBJ2-7
D: TRBD1
DNA: TGTGCCAGCAGTACCGTACAGGGGGTCAACGAGCAGTACTTC
CDR3: CASSTVQGVNEQYF

size: NA
V: TRBV10-3
J: TRBJ1-1
D: TRBD1
DNA: TGTGCCATCACCGACGGGGCGCAGGGGGTAACTAAAGCTTTCTTT
CDR3: CAITDGAQGVTKAFF

size: NA
V: TRBV7-3
J: TRBJ2-2
D: NA
DNA: TGTGCCAGCAGGGCAGGGTCGAGCGGGGAGCTGTTTTTT
CDR3: CASRAGSSGELFF

size: NA
V: TRBV18
J: TRBJ2-5
D: NA
DNA: TGTGCCAGCTCACCCCCGATTCTGGAAGAGACCCAGTACTTC
CDR3: CASSPPILEETQYF

size: NA
V: TRBV29-1
J: TRBJ2-6
D: NA
DNA: TGCAGCGTTGCCGATGGATACTCTGGGGCCAACGTCCTGACTTTC
CDR3: CSVADGYSGANVLTF

size: NA
V: TRBV10-3
J: TRBJ2-1
D: TRBD2
DNA: TGTGCCATCAGTGATTACAGGGGACTAGCGGGGGGGCCGAGCAATGAGCAGTTCTTC
CDR3: CAISDYRGLAGGPSNEQFF

size: NA
V: TRBV4-2
J: TRBJ2-5
D: NA
DNA: TGTGCCAGCAGCCAGTACGGGGGCCAAGAGACCCAGTACTTC
CDR3: CASSQYGGQETQYF

size: NA
V: TRBV7-6
J: TRBJ1-5
D: NA
DNA: TGTGCCAGCAGCTTACCAGAAGGGCCCCAGCATTTT
CDR3: CASSLPEGPQHF

size: NA
V: TRBV5-1
J: TRBJ1-1
D: TRBD1
DNA: TGCGCCAGCAGCTTGGTGGACAGGGACGACACTGAAGCTTTCTTT
CDR3: CASSLVDRDDTEAFF

size: NA
V: TRBV15
J: TRBJ1-2
D: NA
DNA: TGTGCCACACGGGAAGGAAACTATGGCTACACCTTC
CDR3: CATREGNYGYTF

size: NA
V: TRBV19
J: TRBJ1-1
D: NA
DNA: TGTGCCAGTAGTAATCCCGGGAGGAGCACTGAAGCTTTCTTT
CDR3: CASSNPGRSTEAFF

size: NA
V: TRBV9
J: TRBJ2-1
D: TRBD2
DNA: TGTGCCAGCAGCCTACCAGCGGGGTTGTTCAATGAGCAGTTCTTC
CDR3: CASSLPAGLFNEQFF

size: NA
V: TRBV5-6
J: TRBJ1-5
D: NA
DNA: TGTGCCAGCAGCTTTTTCGGTAGCAGGGCCAATCAGCCCCAGCATTTT
CDR3: CASSFFGSRANQPQHF

size: NA
V: TRBV7-6
J: TRBJ1-1
D: NA
DNA: TGTGCCAGCAGCTTAGGACGTGTGAACACTGAAGCTTTCTTT
CDR3: CASSLGRVNTEAFF

size: NA
V: TRBV20-1
J: TRBJ2-7
D: NA
DNA: TGCAGTGCTTATGCAGGTTACGAGCAGTACTTC
CDR3: CSAYAGYEQYF

size: NA
V: TRBV6-4
J: TRBJ2-2
D: TRBD1
DNA: TGTGCCAGCAAACCGGACAGGTCGCGAACCGGGGAGCTGTTTTTT
CDR3: CASKPDRSRTGELFF

size: NA
V: TRBV15
J: TRBJ2-1
D: TRBD2
DNA: TGTGCCACCAGCAGACCGCGGGGGGATGGAAATGAGCAGTTCTTC
CDR3: CATSRPRGDGNEQFF

size: NA
V: TRBV19
J: TRBJ2-5
D: NA
DNA: TGTGCCAGTAGCCTTCAAGAGACCCAGTACTTC
CDR3: CASSLQETQYF

size: NA
V: TRBV7-3
J: TRBJ2-1
D: TRBD2
DNA: TGTGCCAGCGCGGGGGGACGGGACCCTAATGAGCAGTTCTTC
CDR3: CASAGGRDPNEQFF

size: NA
V: TRBV6-5
J: TRBJ2-7
D: NA
DNA: TGTGCCAGCAGTTACTCCACGGAAGGGGAGCAGTACTTC
CDR3: CASSYSTEGEQYF

size: few
V: TRBV11-2
J: TRBJ2-3
D: NA
DNA: TGTGCCAGCAGCTACACAGATACGCAGTATTTT
CDR3: CASSYTDTQYF

size: NA
V: TRBV9
J: TRBJ2-1
D: TRBD1
DNA: TGTGCCAGCAGCGTAGGACAGGGGGCCTACAATGAGCAGTTCTTC
CDR3: CASSVGQGAYNEQFF

size: NA
V: TRBV7-3
J: TRBJ2-5
D: TRBD2
DNA: TGTGCCAGCAGCGACAACGGGGGGAGCCAAGAGACCCAGTACTTC
CDR3: CASSDNGGSQETQYF

size: NA
V: TRBV5-6
J: TRBJ1-1
D: NA
DNA: TGTGCCAGCAGCTTGGTGCAGGGGATGAACACTGAAGCTTTCTTT
CDR3: CASSLVQGMNTEAFF

size: NA
V: TRBV11-3
J: TRBJ2-3
D: NA
DNA: TGTGCCAGCAGCAACCCTTCGGGACAAGACACAGATACGCAGTATTTT
CDR3: CASSNPSGQDTDTQYF

size: NA
V: TRBV28
J: TRBJ1-5
D: NA
DNA: TGTGCCAGCAGTCCCGGGGGCCCTCGGGGGCCCCAGCATTTT
CDR3: CASSPGGPRGPQHF